This T cell receptor (beta chain) was captured by sequencing in a study of T cells in Graves' hyperthyroidism and ophthalmopathy. The trim removed 10 bases at V and 7 bases at J, leaving 11 bases unmatched. The germline V gene encodes CDR1 SNHLY and CDR2 FYNNEI. The CDR3 has 14 residues. TCR beta CDR3 region amplification was performed from RNA transcripts. HTBI primers were employed in a first-round RT-PCR of the TCR CDR3. TCRdb reprocessed the multiplex PCR reads with MiXCR, giving one entry per CDR3 protein. The sample yields roughly 360,000 distinct CDR3 sequences, 13% seen once. The V call is TRBV2, the J call TRBJ2-1; 9 positions match TRBD2. The sequencing sample was made of blood. The origin of this receptor is a young man with Graves' hyperthyroidism that later progressed to Graves' ophthalmopathy. The CDR3 loop is CATSGGGARNEQFF. Written as DNA, the CDR3 is TGTGCCACTTCCGGCGGGGGGGCCAGGAATGAGCAGTTCTTC.